The next 23 T cell receptor beta chains were all read from a single sample in a study of T cell changes during pregnancy in multiple sclerosis. Sequencing was performed with immunoSEQ multiplex PCR; in TCRdb, only in-frame clones are kept and a portion is missing. The sample includes approximately 65,000 clones, 90% to 95% seen only once; the top ten take approximately 1.5%. Source: peripheral blood, taken in the third trimester of pregnancy. The receptor set was obtained from a female donor in good health, enrolled as a control in a pregnancy study.

The chain joins TRBV4-3 to TRBJ1-2, with a tentative D call TRBD1 (5 bases). The germline V and J ends were trimmed by 0 bases and 3 bases, with 14 bases remaining between them. Germline V gene data show CDR1 as LGHNA and CDR2 as YSLEER. CDR3 length: 16 amino acids. CDR3 loop: CASSQDRVWGDYGYTF. In nucleotides, the CDR3 is TGCGCCAGCAGCCAAGATCGGGTTTGGGGGGACTATGGCTACACCTTC.

The chain recombines TRBV11-2 with TRBJ2-7; D is perhaps TRBD2 (5 bases). The CDR3 has 13 residues. CDR1 is SGHAT, CDR2 FQNNGV, per germline. V was shortened by 4 bases and J by 7 bases, with 14 bases between the two germline ends. CDR3 protein: CASSSDGVREQYF. The CDR3 DNA reads as TGTGCCAGCAGCTCAGACGGGGTGAGGGAGCAGTACTTC.

The chain uses TRBV20-1 and TRBJ1-4; no clear D gene. Trimming removed 6 bases at V and 3 bases at J, with 5 bases between. The CDR3 is 11 residues long. Germline assignment: CDR1 DFQATT and CDR2 SNEGSKA (reference sequence). Here the CDR3 DNA reads TGCAGTGCCCCCTCTAATGAAAAACTGTTTTTT. As protein: CSAPSNEKLFF.

V gene TRBV5-6 combines with J gene TRBJ2-3; 8 positions agree with TRBD2. The CDR3 contains 15 residues. The V gene's germline CDR1 is SGHDT and CDR2 YYEEEE. The V gene end was trimmed by 3 bases and the J gene end by 2 bases; junction bases not matched to a gene: 5. The CDR3 spells CASSSRGALTDTQYF. The CDR3 bases are TGTGCCAGCAGCTCGCGGGGGGCTCTCACAGATACGCAGTATTTT.

The V and J genes are TRBV18 and TRBJ1-2; D is perhaps TRBD1 (6 bases). The ends were cut back, 2 bases at V and 4 bases at J, with 8 bases in the middle. The length of the CDR3 is 13 residues. The germline V gene encodes CDR1 KGHSH and CDR2 LQKENI. CDR3 sequence: CASSPLDSYGYTF. As DNA, the CDR3 is TGTGCCAGCTCACCATTGGACAGCTATGGCTACACCTTC.

The J gene is TRBJ1-2, the V gene TRBV15; the match to TRBD1 covers 7 bases. J gave up 3 bases and V 1 base, and 2 bases lay outside the gene matches. The germline V gene has CDR1 LNHNV and CDR2 YYDKDF (reference sequence). The length of the CDR3 is 14 residues. The CDR3 DNA reads TGTGCCACCAGCAGAGTCCAGGGGGACTATGGCTACACCTTC. This translates into CATSRVQGDYGYTF.

This chain links TRBV14 with TRBJ1-2, with 9 positions matching TRBD1. CDR1 and CDR2 from the germline V gene are SGHDN and FVKESK. The length of the CDR3 is 17 residues. J was trimmed by 4 bases and V by 4 bases; bases with no gene match: 13. The CDR3 coding sequence is TGTGCCAGCAGCCTGCCTGGGACAGGGAGATGGGGCTATGGCTACACCTTC. Translation: CASSLPGTGRWGYGYTF.

This CDR3 reads CAIMTGGKEQYF. The DNA of the CDR3 is TGTGCCATTATGACAGGGGGCAAGGAGCAGTACTTC. This chain uses TRBV10-3 with TRBJ2-7; TRBD1 matches at 10 bases. The V and J ends lost 9 bases and 7 bases, in that order; junction bases with no gene match: 6. This CDR3 region has 12 residues. From germline, CDR1 is ENHRY and CDR2 SYGVKD.

The chain links TRBV7-3 to TRBJ1-2; TRBD1 matches at 7 bases. This CDR3 has 16 residues. The germline V gene has CDR1 SGHTA and CDR2 FQGTGA. V lost 0 bases to trimming and J lost 1 base; unmatched junction nucleotides: 5. The CDR3 spells CASSLTGTASNYGYTF. CDR3 DNA: TGTGCCAGCAGCTTAACCGGGACAGCTAGTAACTATGGCTACACCTTC. Based on the CDR3 plus reference TRBV7-3 and TRBJ1-2, the full variable domain is GAGVSQTPSNKVTEKGKYVELRCDPISGHTALYWYRQSLGQGPEFLIYFQGTGAADDSGLPNDRFFAVRPEGSVSTLKIQRTERGDSAVYLCASSLTGTASNYGYTFGSGTRLTVV.

The chain uses TRBV7-6 and TRBJ2-1; the match to TRBD1 covers 9 bases. The CDR3 is 16 amino acids. The germline CDR1 and CDR2 sequences are SGHVS and FNYEAQ. J was trimmed by 3 bases and V by 5 bases; bases with no gene match: 8. The CDR3, as DNA: TGTGCCAGCAGCGCGCCCGGGACAGGGCTCTACAATGAGCAGTTCTTC. It specifies CASSAPGTGLYNEQFF.

The chain couples TRBV4-3 to TRBJ2-5; 7 bases are shared with TRBD1. Germline CDR1 reads LGHNA; CDR2 reads YSLEER. This CDR3 spans 14 amino acids. V gave up 5 bases and J gave up 5 bases; unmatched junction bases: 8. Here the CDR3 DNA reads TGCGCCAGCAGCTTTGAGGGGGCCAGGGAGACCCAGTACTTC. Its protein product is CASSFEGARETQYF.

The genes are TRBV7-9 and TRBJ1-3; maybe TRBD1 (5 bases). The germline V and J ends were trimmed by 3 bases and 0 bases, with 12 bases remaining between them. The CDR3 extends over 16 amino acids. The germline gives CDR1 SEHNR, CDR2 FQNEAQ (reference sequence). The DNA of the CDR3 is TGTGCCAGCAGCTTCCCAGGGCCCTCCTCTGGAAACACCATATATTTT. Protein sequence: CASSFPGPSSGNTIYF.

The genes are TRBV4-1 and TRBJ1-2; D is ambiguous. Trimming took 1 base from V and 7 from J, leaving 22 bases between them. Looked up from germline, CDR1 is MGHRA and CDR2 is YSYEKL. This CDR3 region has 17 residues. This CDR3 is CASSQGRKGNLAGGYTF. The CDR3 bases are TGCGCCAGCAGCCAAGGACGGAAAGGGAACCTTGCGGGTGGCTACACCTTC.

In its sample, this clone was seen once. The genes are TRBV10-2 and TRBJ2-7; 10 nucleotides match TRBD1. The ends lost 2 bases at V and 0 bases at J; junction bases unmatched: 4. In germline, CDR1 is WSHSY, CDR2 SAAADI. The CDR3 is made up of 16 amino acids. CDR3 in amino acids: CASSEQGQGNSYEQYF. The CDR3 nucleotides read TGCGCCAGCAGTGAGCAGGGACAGGGGAACTCCTACGAGCAGTACTTC.

This rearrangement joins TRBV28 to TRBJ2-5, with D possibly matching TRBD2 (5 bases). The CDR3 is 13 amino acids. Trimming took off 6 bases at V and 5 bases at J, with 13 bases between the two ends. The germline gives CDR1 MDHEN, CDR2 SYDVKM. The CDR3 nucleotides read TGTGCCAGCAGCCTGGGCGGGTTGGAGACCCAGTACTTC. Its protein product is CASSLGGLETQYF. Based on the CDR3 plus reference TRBV28 and TRBJ2-5, the full variable domain is DVKVTQSSRYLVKRTGEKVFLECVQDMDHENMFWYRQDPGLGLRLIYFSYDVKMKEKGDIPEGYSVSREKKERFSLILESASTNQTSMYLCASSLGGLETQYFGPGTRLLVL.

This clone was observed once. The rearrangement joins TRBV2 to TRBJ1-1; no clear D. Germline lookup yields CDR1 SNHLY and CDR2 FYNNEI. Deletions cut 5 bases from V and 4 bases from J, with 14 bases between. CDR3 size: 14 residues. The chain's CDR3 is CASSNSIGFTEAFF. CDR3 DNA: TGTGCCAGCAGTAATTCAATCGGTTTCACTGAAGCTTTCTTT.

This clone showed up just once. The chain is built from TRBV11-2 and TRBJ1-1, with 7 bases that match TRBD1. After removal of 5 bases from V and 2 bases from J, the junction contained 8 bases not matched to a gene. Germline lookup yields CDR1 SGHAT and CDR2 FQNNGV. This CDR3 spans 15 amino acids. The CDR3 here is CASSPPTGRNTEAFF. The CDR3 nucleotides read TGTGCCAGCAGCCCGCCGACAGGGCGAAACACTGAAGCTTTCTTT.

This chain connects TRBV7-2 to TRBJ2-3; D unclear. The germline CDR1 and CDR2 sequences are SGHTA and FQGNSA. Deletions cut 6 bases from V and 4 bases from J, with 14 bases between. CDR3 length: 14 residues. DNA for the CDR3: TGTGCCAGCAGTCACAATGGCTTTGCAGATACGCAGTATTTT. Protein sequence: CASSHNGFADTQYF.

The rearrangement links TRBV28 to TRBJ1-3; D is possibly TRBD1 (6 bases). CDR1 MDHEN and CDR2 SYDVKM come from the germline V gene. This CDR3 contains 15 residues. V was pared by 4 bases and J by 2 bases, with 12 bases between. The CDR3 sequence is CASSSGQLTGNTIYF. The CDR3 bases are TGTGCCAGCAGTTCCGGACAGTTGACTGGAAACACCATATATTTT.

The rearrangement links TRBV4-2 to TRBJ1-1, with D uncertain. This CDR3 region has 15 residues. Trimming shortened V by 1 base and J by 5 bases, and 14 bases separated the two germline ends. Germline V CDR1 and CDR2: LGHNA, YNFKEQ. The CDR3 bases are TGTGCCAGCAGCCAAGCTCTGGCCCCGGGGACTGAAGCTTTCTTT. It is translated as CASSQALAPGTEAFF.

This chain connects TRBV15 to TRBJ2-5; D is possibly TRBD1 (6 bases). Germline assignment: CDR1 LNHNV and CDR2 YYDKDF (reference sequence). With 1 base removed from V and 1 base from J, the gap between germline ends came to 13 bases. There are 16 residues in the CDR3. Here the CDR3 reads CATSRGGTTGQETQYF. In DNA form, the CDR3 reads TGTGCCACCAGCAGAGGAGGCACGACAGGCCAAGAGACCCAGTACTTC.

This clone was observed a few times. This rearrangement joins TRBV30 to TRBJ1-6; the D is unclear. The CDR3 is 14 residues long. Trimming removed 0 bases from V and 10 bases from J, with 13 bases in between. The germline V gene has CDR1 GTSNPN and CDR2 SVGIG (reference sequence). The CDR3 reads CAWSVSDGLSPLHF. As DNA, the CDR3 is TGTGCCTGGAGTGTATCGGACGGACTGTCACCCCTCCACTTT.

This clone has only a few counts. The rearrangement joins TRBV30 to TRBJ1-5; 7 nucleotides match TRBD1. The CDR3 consists of 13 residues. With 0 bases clipped from V and 7 bases from J, the junction kept 3 bases outside the gene matches. From germline, CDR1 is GTSNPN and CDR2 SVGIG (reference sequence). The CDR3 DNA reads TGTGCCTGGAGTGTGCAGGGGGGCCAGCCCCAGCATTTT. It yields the protein CAWSVQGGQPQHF.